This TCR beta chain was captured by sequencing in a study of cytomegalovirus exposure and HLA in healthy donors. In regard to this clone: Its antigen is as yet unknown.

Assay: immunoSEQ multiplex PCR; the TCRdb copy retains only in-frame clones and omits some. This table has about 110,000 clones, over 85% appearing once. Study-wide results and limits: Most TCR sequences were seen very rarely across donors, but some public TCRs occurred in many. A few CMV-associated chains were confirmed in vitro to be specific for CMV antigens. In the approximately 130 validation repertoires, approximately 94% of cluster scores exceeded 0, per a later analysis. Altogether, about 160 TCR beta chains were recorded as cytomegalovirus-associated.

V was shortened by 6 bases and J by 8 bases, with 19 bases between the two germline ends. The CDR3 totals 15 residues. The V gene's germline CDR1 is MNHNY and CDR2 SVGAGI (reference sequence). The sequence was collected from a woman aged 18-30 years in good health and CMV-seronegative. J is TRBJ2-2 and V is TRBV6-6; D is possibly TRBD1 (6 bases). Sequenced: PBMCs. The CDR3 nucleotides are TGTGCCAGCAGAATGGACAGTCTAGGCTTAGGGGAGCTGTTTTTT. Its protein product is CASRMDSLGLGELFF.